Following are 27 T cell receptor beta chains from one sample sequenced in a study of OX40 agonist ivuxolimab in advanced cancers. Profiled with immunoSEQ multiplex PCR; TCRdb holds only in-frame clones, not every one. The sample contains about 58,000 clones, approximately 91% of which appear only once. The sample was CD4+ or CD8+ T cells sorted from blood, taken in a trial of the OX40 agonist ivuxolimab. Receptors originate from an adult with an advanced solid tumor such as melanoma, head and neck, liver or kidney cancer.

This clone showed up just once. The rearrangement uses TRBV2 and TRBJ2-2; D could derive from TRBD1 or TRBD2 (5 bases each). This CDR3 contains 16 residues. V was clipped by 3 bases and J by 4 bases, with 15 bases between them. In germline, CDR1 is SNHLY, CDR2 FYNNEI. CDR3 bases: TGTGCCAGCAGTGATGAGAGGGGACCCGCCACCGGGGAGCTGTTTTTT. Protein product: CASSDERGPATGELFF. The variable domain in full, with the rest retrieved from reference TRBV2 and TRBJ2-2, is EPEVTQTPSHQVTQMGQEVILRCVPISNHLYFYWYRQILGQKVEFLVSFYNNEISEKSEIFDDQFSVERPDGSNFTLKIRSTKLEDSAMYFCASSDERGPATGELFFGEGSRLTVL.

J is TRBJ1-5 and V is TRBV19, with 8 nucleotides matching TRBD1. With V trimmed by 1 base and J by 7 bases, 9 bases remained unmatched. CDR1 and CDR2 from the germline V gene are LNHDA and SQIVND (reference sequence). This CDR3 comprises 16 residues. In DNA form, the CDR3 reads TGTGCCAGTAGTATAGGGTGGCAGGGGGCAGGACAGCCCCAGCATTTT. This gives the protein CASSIGWQGAGQPQHF.

V usage is TRBV18 and J usage is TRBJ2-7; no definite D call. From germline, CDR1 is KGHSH and CDR2 LQKENI. This CDR3 has 13 residues. Deletions cut 3 bases from V and 3 bases from J, with 9 bases between. The CDR3 DNA is TGTGCCAGCTCACCTAGTTCTATCTACGAGCAGTACTTC. Translation gives CASSPSSIYEQYF.

This chain connects TRBV28 to TRBJ1-3; the D gene is possibly TRBD1 (6 bases). Trimming removed 8 bases at V and 2 bases at J, with 10 bases between. The CDR3 has 13 residues. In germline, CDR1 is MDHEN, CDR2 SYDVKM. This CDR3 is CASLSGAGNTIYF. The CDR3, as DNA: TGTGCCAGCTTATCAGGGGCTGGAAACACCATATATTTT. Full variable domain (outside the CDR3, taken from reference TRBV28 and TRBJ1-3): DVKVTQSSRYLVKRTGEKVFLECVQDMDHENMFWYRQDPGLGLRLIYFSYDVKMKEKGDIPEGYSVSREKKERFSLILESASTNQTSMYLCASLSGAGNTIYFGEGSWLTVV.

CDR3 sequence: CASSLAPGGGEKLFF. The DNA of the CDR3 is TGTGCCAGCAGCTTAGCGCCGGGCGGGGGTGAAAAACTGTTTTTT. The chain recombines TRBV7-2 with TRBJ1-4; tentatively, D is TRBD1 (5 bases). Looked up from germline, CDR1 is SGHTA and CDR2 is FQGNSA. CDR3 size: 15 residues. V lost 0 bases to trimming and J lost 7 bases, with 12 bases between them.

This chain uses TRBV19 with TRBJ1-1; 8 nucleotides align to TRBD1. CDR3 length: 15 amino acids. With V trimmed by 3 bases and J by 5 bases, 8 bases remained unmatched. CDR1 LNHDA and CDR2 SQIVND come from the germline V gene (reference sequence). CDR3 in amino acids: CASSIYQGAGTEAFF. CDR3 coding DNA: TGTGCCAGTAGTATTTATCAGGGGGCCGGGACTGAAGCTTTCTTT.

This clone came up a few times. The chain is built from TRBV19 and TRBJ1-4, with TRBD1 as a possible D gene (5 bases). V lost 8 bases and J 2 bases, leaving 6 bases between the germline ends. There are 12 residues in the CDR3. Germline assignment: CDR1 LNHDA and CDR2 SQIVND (reference sequence). For the CDR3, the DNA is TGTGCCAGTTCAGGGACTAATGAAAAACTGTTTTTT. Its translation: CASSGTNEKLFF.

The chain employs TRBV6-1 and TRBJ1-1; 9 nucleotides line up with TRBD1. The length of the CDR3 is 16 residues. Germline CDR1 reads MNHNS; CDR2 reads SASEGT. Trimming cost V 4 bases and J 0 bases; bases outside gene matches: 6. The CDR3 coding sequence is TGTGCCAGCAGTGGAGGGACAGGGCGCATGAACACTGAAGCTTTCTTT. Translation: CASSGGTGRMNTEAFF.

This clone was detected only a few times. The DNA of the CDR3 is TGTGCCAGCAGCTTAGCGGGGACAGGGGGCACTGAAGCTTTCTTT. Amino acids: CASSLAGTGGTEAFF. The rearrangement links TRBV11-2 to TRBJ1-1; 11 nucleotides line up with TRBD1. The CDR3 runs to 15 residues. Germline CDR1 is SGHAT and CDR2 is FQNNGV. Losses at the gene ends were 1 base for V and 4 bases for J; bases not matched to a gene: 2.

The chain employs TRBV7-9 and TRBJ2-6; D is ambiguous. The CDR3 contains 13 residues. Germline assignment: CDR1 SEHNR and CDR2 FQNEAQ (reference sequence). Trimming shortened V by 5 bases and J by 9 bases, and 11 bases separated the two germline ends. The CDR3 reads CASSQGGNNVLTF. The DNA of the CDR3 is TGTGCCAGCAGCCAAGGTGGAAACAACGTCCTGACTTTC.

CDR3 loop: CASSVAEGPYQGKLFF. DNA of the CDR3: TGTGCCAGCAGCGTAGCTGAGGGGCCCTACCAAGGAAAACTGTTTTTT. The chain employs TRBV9 and TRBJ1-4, with D perhaps matching TRBD1 (5 bases). CDR1 SGDLS and CDR2 YYNGEE come from the germline V gene. Trimming left V 0 bases short and J 10 bases short, with 19 bases between. The CDR3 consists of 16 residues. Full variable domain (missing parts from reference TRBV9 and TRBJ1-4): DSGVTQTPKHLITATGQRVTLRCSPRSGDLSVYWYQQSLDQGLQFLIQYYNGEERAKGNILERFSAQQFPDLHSELNLSSLELGDSALYFCASSVAEGPYQGKLFFGSGTQLSVL.

This chain uses TRBV4-3 with TRBJ1-1, with TRBD1 matching over 9 bases. The V and J ends lost 3 bases and 4 bases, in that order; junction bases with no gene match: 0. This CDR3 has 13 amino acids. The germline CDR1 and CDR2 sequences are LGHNA and YSLEER. The CDR3 protein is CASSQDRGTEAFF. DNA of the CDR3: TGCGCCAGCAGCCAGGACAGGGGCACTGAAGCTTTCTTT.

This clone has a handful of counts. This chain connects TRBV2 to TRBJ1-1, with D tentatively TRBD1 (5 bases). V was shortened by 7 bases and J by 5 bases, with 11 bases between the two germline ends. This CDR3 has 12 amino acids. Germline CDR1 SNHLY, CDR2 FYNNEI. The CDR3 DNA reads as TGTGCCAGCAATCTAGGGACTACTGAAGCTTTCTTT. It yields the protein CASNLGTTEAFF.

The gene calls are TRBV19 and TRBJ2-3; no reliable D call. This CDR3 contains 15 residues. In germline, CDR1 is LNHDA, CDR2 SQIVND (reference sequence). V shed 5 bases and J shed 0 bases, with 12 bases lying between them. The CDR3 loop is CASSLDGSSTDTQYF. CDR3 nucleotides: TGTGCCAGTAGTCTGGACGGATCTAGCACAGATACGCAGTATTTT.

The chain carries TRBV28 and TRBJ2-5; D not resolved. Germline V gene data show CDR1 as MDHEN and CDR2 as SYDVKM. Trimming took 2 bases from V and 5 from J, leaving 12 bases between them. CDR3 size: 14 residues. CDR3: CASSLGQSAETQYF. Here the CDR3 DNA reads TGTGCCAGCAGTTTAGGGCAGTCAGCGGAGACCCAGTACTTC.

This rearrangement joins TRBV6-4 to TRBJ1-1, with TRBD1 as a possible D gene (5 bases). The V gene's germline CDR1 is MRHNA and CDR2 SNTAGT. The CDR3 extends over 14 amino acids. Trimming removed 6 bases from V and 3 bases from J, with 14 bases in between. CDR3 protein: CASRRGPTDTEAFF. CDR3 DNA: TGTGCCAGCAGAAGGGGCCCCACGGACACTGAAGCTTTCTTT.

This CDR3 is CASSLDGILYNEQFF. The DNA of the CDR3 is TGTGCCAGCAGCTTGGACGGGATCCTCTACAATGAGCAGTTCTTC. The chain joins TRBV11-3 to TRBJ2-1, with a weak D call TRBD2 (5 bases). This CDR3 region has 15 residues. Trimming pared 3 bases from V and 3 bases from J, leaving 12 bases between. Per the germline V gene, CDR1 is SGHNT and CDR2 is YENEEA.

CDR3 loop: CASSPRDDSYTF. CDR3 sequence (DNA): TGTGCCAGCAGTCCGCGGGACGACAGCTACACCTTC. This rearrangement joins TRBV6-1 to TRBJ1-2; a possible D gene is TRBD1 (5 bases). This CDR3 is built from 12 residues. Trimming took 5 bases from V and 9 from J, leaving 13 bases between them. CDR1 and CDR2 from the germline V gene are MNHNS and SASEGT.

In its sample, this clone was seen once. The chain joins TRBV5-1 to TRBJ2-5, with 11 positions matching TRBD2. The germline CDR1 and CDR2 sequences are SGHRS and YFSETQ. Losses at the gene ends were 0 bases for V and 5 bases for J; bases not matched to a gene: 6. The CDR3 is 16 amino acids. CDR3 protein: CASSLGLAGMGETQYF. The CDR3 DNA reads TGCGCCAGCAGCTTGGGACTAGCGGGGATGGGGGAGACCCAGTACTTC.

This chain links TRBV6-6 with TRBJ2-7; 11 bases line up with TRBD1. The CDR3 is 14 amino acids. Trimming at V came to 2 bases and at J to 6 bases, leaving 3 bases not matched to a gene. CDR1 is MNHNY and CDR2 is SVGAGI in the germline V gene (reference sequence). CDR3 loop: CASSYPGTGGEQYF. The CDR3 DNA reads as TGTGCCAGCAGTTACCCTGGGACAGGGGGCGAGCAGTACTTC.

The V gene is TRBV6-6, the J gene TRBJ2-1; 11 bases match TRBD2. This CDR3 is built from 15 residues. Germline V CDR1 and CDR2: MNHNY, SVGAGI (reference sequence). V gave up 2 bases and J gave up 6 bases; unmatched junction bases: 3. Written as DNA, the CDR3 is TGTGCCAGCAGTTACCTAGCGGGAGGTCTCAATGAGCAGTTCTTC. Amino acid sequence: CASSYLAGGLNEQFF.

This clone has just one count. A read error may produce the germline difference seen at one junction end. The chain combines TRBV12-5 with TRBJ1-1; no definite D call. Per germline, CDR1 LGHNT and CDR2 FRNRAP. The CDR3 length is 9 residues. CDR3 DNA: TGTGCTAGTGGTTTGGGACCAATCTTT. Translation gives CASGLGPIF.

The V gene is TRBV10-3, the J gene TRBJ2-7; 12 bases are a match to TRBD1. Germline values: CDR1 ENHRY, CDR2 SYGVKD. The length of the CDR3 is 15 residues. V shed 2 bases, J shed 5 bases, and the junction held 4 bases outside the gene matches. The CDR3, as DNA: TGTGCCATCAGTGAGCGGGGACAGGGGGCCCACGAGCAGTACTTC. This codes for CAISERGQGAHEQYF.

The J gene is TRBJ1-1, the V gene TRBV28, with D possibly being TRBD1 (6 bases). This CDR3 has 15 amino acids. Between the trimmed V and J ends, which lost 6 bases and 1 base, there was a span of 15 bases. Germline-derived CDR1 and CDR2 are MDHEN and SYDVKM. CDR3 nucleotides: TGTGCCAGCAGGAGCCGCGGGACACAGAACACTGAAGCTTTCTTT. Protein sequence: CASRSRGTQNTEAFF.

The chain employs TRBV30 and TRBJ1-2; 12 bases fit TRBD1. The CDR3 spans 15 residues. After removal of 1 base from V and 10 bases from J, the junction contained 10 bases not matched to a gene. In germline, CDR1 is GTSNPN, CDR2 SVGIG (reference sequence). CDR3 DNA sequence: TGTGCCTGGAGTGCCTCTTCCGGGACAGGGGGCGTCTACACCTTC. This gives the protein CAWSASSGTGGVYTF.

This clone is classed as medium-sized. The chain couples TRBV11-2 to TRBJ1-2; 7 bases line up with TRBD1. The CDR3 sequence is 14 residues long. CDR1 SGHAT and CDR2 FQNNGV come from the germline V gene. With 4 bases clipped from V and 4 bases from J, the junction kept 6 bases outside the gene matches. CDR3 nucleotides: TGTGCCAGCAGCTCGAGCTCAGGGGGCTATGGCTACACCTTC. Protein product: CASSSSSGGYGYTF.

This chain links TRBV7-2 with TRBJ1-5; D remains ambiguous. The CDR3 runs to 13 residues. CDR1 and CDR2 (germline): SGHTA, FQGNSA. V was pared by 5 bases and J by 3 bases, with 8 bases between. The chain's CDR3 is CASSLEPNQPQHF. As DNA, the CDR3 is TGTGCCAGCAGCCTTGAGCCCAATCAGCCCCAGCATTTT.